Listed below are T cell receptor beta chains from one sample, sequenced in a study of cytomegalovirus exposure and HLA in healthy donors. Method: immunoSEQ multiplex PCR; TCRdb's copy keeps in-frame clones and lacks some. The sample includes roughly 160,000 clones, approximately 84% seen only once; the top ten take about 2.9%. Sequenced input: PBMCs. The source is a woman in her forties or fifties in good health and CMV-seropositive. Both conserved end residues are part of each CDR3. D genes are given only for firm matches. Only part of the rows carry a size: once, few, many, or a class if the clone is expanded.

v_gene	j_gene	d_gene	abundance	CDR3nt	CDR3aa
TRBV5-1	TRBJ2-6	.	.	TGCGCCAGCAGCGTACCACAAGCCTCTGGGGCCAACGGCCTGACTTTC	CASSVPQASGANGLTF
TRBV11-2	TRBJ2-4	.	.	TGTGCCAGCAGCCCGGGAGTTAAAAACATTCAGTACTTC	CASSPGVKNIQYF
TRBV29-1	TRBJ1-2	.	.	TGCAGCGTTGGAGAGGAGACCAACTATGGCTACACCTTC	CSVGEETNYGYTF
TRBV7-2	TRBJ2-1	.	.	TGTGCCAGCAGCTTAAGCGGGCCGAGCTCCTACAATGAGCAGTTCTTC	CASSLSGPSSYNEQFF
TRBV11-3	TRBJ2-7	TRBD1	.	TGTGCCAGCAGCAATGGACAGGAAACCTACGAGCAGTACTTC	CASSNGQETYEQYF
TRBV2	TRBJ1-2	TRBD1	.	TGTGCCAGCAGTGACCACACAGGGGGCGCGGTTGGCTACACCTTC	CASSDHTGGAVGYTF
TRBV6-5	TRBJ2-7	TRBD1	.	TGTGCCAGCAGTTTTACTGGGACAGGGACCTACGAGCAGTACTTC	CASSFTGTGTYEQYF
TRBV4-3	TRBJ1-4	.	.	TGCGCCAGCAGCCCCGTTCAGGGTCTGGTATTGAAACTGTTTTTT	CASSPVQGLVLKLFF
TRBV6-6	TRBJ2-5	TRBD2	.	TGTGCCAGCAGGGCGGGACTAGCGGTCCAAGAGACCCAGTACTTC	CASRAGLAVQETQYF
TRBV14	TRBJ1-1	.	once	TGTGCCAGCAGGGGAGGGCGTGAGGGGAACACTGAAGCTTTCTTT	CASRGGREGNTEAFF
TRBV7-2	TRBJ1-1	.	.	TGTGCCAGCAGCTTGGGAGGGCTGGGGACTGAAGCTTTCTTT	CASSLGGLGTEAFF
TRBV7-9	TRBJ1-2	TRBD1	.	TGTGCCAGCAGCCCAGGTTTGACCGGGACAGTCTATGGCTACACCTTC	CASSPGLTGTVYGYTF
TRBV18	TRBJ1-2	.	once	TGTGCCAGCTCTCGGAACAGGCCAGGGTCTAACTATGGCTACACCTTC	CASSRNRPGSNYGYTF
TRBV15	TRBJ1-2	TRBD1	.	TGTGCCACCAGCGCGGGACAGTACTATGGCTACACCTTC	CATSAGQYYGYTF
TRBV7-9	TRBJ2-7	.	.	TGTTCCAGCAAACTAGGGCCCAGGGGCGAGCAGTACTTC	CSSKLGPRGEQYF
TRBV12-5	TRBJ2-4	.	few	TGTGCTAGTGGTCTAGGCAGGGTGGAGAACAGTCAGTACTTC	CASGLGRVENSQYF
TRBV18	TRBJ1-1	.	once	TGTGCCAGCTCACCACCAACAGGGAGTAACACTGAAGCTTTCTTT	CASSPPTGSNTEAFF
TRBV28	TRBJ2-2	TRBD2	.	TGTGCCAGCAGTAAGGTAGCGGGCACCTTCACCGGGGAGCTGTTTTTT	CASSKVAGTFTGELFF
TRBV5-1	TRBJ1-5	.	few	TGCGCCAGCAGCTCCCAGCCGGGGGGCAATCAGCCCCAGCATTTT	CASSSQPGGNQPQHF
TRBV11-3	TRBJ1-3	.	.	TGTGCCAGCAGCTTAATTCGGACAGAAAACACCATATATTTT	CASSLIRTENTIYF
TRBV4-3	TRBJ1-1	.	few	TGCGCCAGCAGCCACGACGATTTCGGAGGGAACACTGAAGCTTTCTTT	CASSHDDFGGNTEAFF
TRBV19	TRBJ1-2	.	.	TGTGCCAGTAGTATCGGTCTGCCTAACTATGGCTACACCTTC	CASSIGLPNYGYTF
TRBV5-4	TRBJ2-5	TRBD1	.	TGTGCCAGCAGCTTCCCGGGGACAGCGTCCGGAGAGACCCAGTACTTC	CASSFPGTASGETQYF
TRBV2	TRBJ2-6	.	.	TGTGCCAGCAGTGAATCGGGTTTTAGTCATTCTGGGGCCAACGTCCTGACTTTC	CASSESGFSHSGANVLTF
TRBV7-2	TRBJ2-3	TRBD2	.	TGTGCCAGCAGTGGACTAGCGGAGCGCCCAGAATTT	CASSGLAERPEF
TRBV11-2	TRBJ2-1	TRBD2	few	TGTGCCAGCAGCTTAGGTGCGGGGGGGTACAATGAGCAGTTCTTC	CASSLGAGGYNEQFF
TRBV6-5	TRBJ1-2	TRBD1	.	TGTGCCAGCAGCAGGACAGGGGAGGTGGCTTATGGCTACACCTTC	CASSRTGEVAYGYTF
TRBV30	TRBJ1-1	TRBD1	few	TGTGGGTACAGGGGGAGACAAACTGAAGCTTTCTTT	CGYRGRQTEAFF
TRBV19	TRBJ1-1	TRBD1	.	TGTGCCAGTAGTGCGACAGGGGGCACTGAAGCTTTCTTT	CASSATGGTEAFF
TRBV20-1	TRBJ1-1	.	.	TGCAGTGCTAGTCAGGGGCAAATGGCTTTCTTT	CSASQGQMAFF
TRBV6-5	TRBJ1-4	TRBD1	.	TGTGCCAGCAGTTGGGGACAGACTAATGAAAAACTGTTTTTT	CASSWGQTNEKLFF
TRBV11-2	TRBJ1-5	.	.	TGTGCCAGCACTTCAGGGTGCCAGCCCCAGCATTTT	CASTSGCQPQHF
TRBV10-3	TRBJ2-7	TRBD1	.	TGTGCCATCAGTGACGGGACAGGGGGCCAAACCTCCTACGAGCAGTACTTC	CAISDGTGGQTSYEQYF
TRBV5-6	TRBJ1-5	.	few	TGTGCCAGCAGCCACTCGACAGAGCCTTATAGCAATCAGCCCCAGCATTTT	CASSHSTEPYSNQPQHF
TRBV4-3	TRBJ2-5	TRBD2	.	TGCGCCAGCAGCCAAGAGGGGACTAGCGGGAGCCACTTC	CASSQEGTSGSHF
TRBV2	TRBJ2-1	TRBD1	.	TGTGCCAGCAGCCCAAGGACAGGGGGGATCAATGAGCAGTTCTTC	CASSPRTGGINEQFF
TRBV7-2	TRBJ2-4	.	.	TGTGCCAGCAGCTTCGAGGGTTACATTCAGTACTTC	CASSFEGYIQYF
TRBV7-2	TRBJ2-7	TRBD2	.	TGTGCCAGCAGCCTAGGACTAGCGGGAGTTCGCGAGCAGTACTTC	CASSLGLAGVREQYF
TRBV5-1	TRBJ2-7	.	.	TGCGCCAGCAGCCCCCGACCCGGGGAGTACGAGCAGTACTTC	CASSPRPGEYEQYF
TRBV19	TRBJ1-1	.	.	TGTGCCAGTAGTTTAGACGGGGAGGGCACTGAAGCTTTCTTT	CASSLDGEGTEAFF
TRBV7-8	TRBJ2-1	TRBD2	.	TGTGCCAGCAGCCCCCCGGGACTAGCGGTCTACAATGAGCAGTTCTTC	CASSPPGLAVYNEQFF
TRBV4-3	TRBJ2-1	TRBD1	.	TGCGCCAGCAGCCAGATGGGGACAGGGGACAATGAGCAGTTCTTC	CASSQMGTGDNEQFF
TRBV30	TRBJ1-2	.	.	TGTGCCTGGAGCGGGGTGGGGGCGCATGGCTACACCTTC	CAWSGVGAHGYTF
TRBV28	TRBJ2-6	.	.	TGTGCCAGCAGCCTCCCTGGGGCCAACGGCCTGACTTTC	CASSLPGANGLTF
TRBV19	TRBJ1-2	.	.	TGTGCCAGTAGTATGGGACTGCAGGTCTATGGCTACACCTTC	CASSMGLQVYGYTF